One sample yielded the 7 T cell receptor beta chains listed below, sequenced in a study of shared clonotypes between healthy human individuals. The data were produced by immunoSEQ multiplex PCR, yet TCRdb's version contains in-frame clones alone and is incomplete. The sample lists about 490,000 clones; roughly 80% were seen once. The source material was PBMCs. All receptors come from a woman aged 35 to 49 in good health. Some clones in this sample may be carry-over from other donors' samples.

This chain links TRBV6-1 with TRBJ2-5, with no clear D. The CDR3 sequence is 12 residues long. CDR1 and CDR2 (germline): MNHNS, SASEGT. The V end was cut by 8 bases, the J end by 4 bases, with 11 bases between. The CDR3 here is CASRTPRETQYF. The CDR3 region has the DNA TGTGCCAGCCGGACCCCTCGAGAGACCCAGTACTTC.

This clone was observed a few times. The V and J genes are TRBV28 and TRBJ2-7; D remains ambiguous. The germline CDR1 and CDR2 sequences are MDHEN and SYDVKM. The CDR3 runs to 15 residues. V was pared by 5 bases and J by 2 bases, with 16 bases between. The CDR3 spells CASSTDRLLTYEQYF. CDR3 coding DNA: TGTGCCAGCAGTACGGACCGTCTCTTAACCTACGAGCAGTACTTC.

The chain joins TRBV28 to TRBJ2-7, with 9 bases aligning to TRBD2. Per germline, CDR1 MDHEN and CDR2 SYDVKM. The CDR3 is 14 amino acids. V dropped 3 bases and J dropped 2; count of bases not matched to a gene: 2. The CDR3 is CASSFAGGAYEQYF. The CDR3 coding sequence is TGTGCCAGCAGTTTTGCGGGAGGGGCCTACGAGCAGTACTTC.

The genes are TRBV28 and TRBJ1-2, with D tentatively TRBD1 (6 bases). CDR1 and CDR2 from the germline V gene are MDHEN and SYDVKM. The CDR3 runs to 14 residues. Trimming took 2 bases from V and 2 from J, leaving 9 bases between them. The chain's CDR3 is CASSLPGENYGYTF. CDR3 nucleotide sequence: TGTGCCAGCAGTTTACCAGGGGAAAACTATGGCTACACCTTC.

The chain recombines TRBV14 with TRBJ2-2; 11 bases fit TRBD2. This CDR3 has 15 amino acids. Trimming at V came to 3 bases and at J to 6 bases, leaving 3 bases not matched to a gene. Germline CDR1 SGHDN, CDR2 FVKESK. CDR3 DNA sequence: TGTGCCAGCAGCCAGCTAGCGGGAGGTTCCGGGGAGCTGTTTTTT. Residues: CASSQLAGGSGELFF.

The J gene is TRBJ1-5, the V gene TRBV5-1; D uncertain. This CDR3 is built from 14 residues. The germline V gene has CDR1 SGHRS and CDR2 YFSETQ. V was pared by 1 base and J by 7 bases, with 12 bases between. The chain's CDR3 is CASSLSPSGQPQHF. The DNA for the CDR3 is TGCGCCAGCAGCTTGTCCCCTAGTGGGCAGCCCCAGCATTTT.

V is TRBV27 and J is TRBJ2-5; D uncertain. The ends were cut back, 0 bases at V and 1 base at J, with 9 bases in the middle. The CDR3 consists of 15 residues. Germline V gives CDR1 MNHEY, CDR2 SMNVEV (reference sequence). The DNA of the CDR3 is TGTGCCAGCAGTTTATCGAGCCAACGCCAAGAGACCCAGTACTTC. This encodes CASSLSSQRQETQYF.